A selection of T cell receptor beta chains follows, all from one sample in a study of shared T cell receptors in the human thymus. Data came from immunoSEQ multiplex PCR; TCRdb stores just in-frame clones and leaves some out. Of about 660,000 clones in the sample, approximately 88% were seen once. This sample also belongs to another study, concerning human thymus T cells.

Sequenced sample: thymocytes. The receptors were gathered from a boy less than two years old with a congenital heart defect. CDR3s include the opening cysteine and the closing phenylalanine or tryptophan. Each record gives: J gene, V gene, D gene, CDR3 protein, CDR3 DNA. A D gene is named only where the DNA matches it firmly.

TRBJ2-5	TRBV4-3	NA	CASSQDLLPARAQYF	TGCGCCAGCAGCCAAGACCTACTACCGGCCCGAGCCCAGTACTTC
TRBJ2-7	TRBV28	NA	CASSTSEGDTGEQYF	TGTGCCAGCAGTACGTCAGAGGGGGATACGGGCGAGCAGTACTTC
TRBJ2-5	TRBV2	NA	CASSGTLGETQYF	TGTGCCAGCAGTGGAACGCTCGGGGAGACCCAGTACTTC
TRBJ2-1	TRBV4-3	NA	CASSQEYIRTDGSSYNEQFF	TGCGCCAGCAGCCAAGAATATATCCGCACAGACGGGAGCTCCTACAATGAGCAGTTCTTC
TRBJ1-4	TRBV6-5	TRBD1	CASSFHTGQQNEKLFF	TGTGCCAGCAGTTTCCATACGGGACAGCAAAATGAAAAACTGTTTTTT
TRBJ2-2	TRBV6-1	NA	CASSGLAVGELFF	TGTGCCAGCAGTGGATTAGCGGTCGGGGAGCTGTTTTTT
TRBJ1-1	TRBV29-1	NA	CSVERVLNTEAFF	TGCAGCGTTGAACGCGTGTTGAACACTGAAGCTTTCTTT
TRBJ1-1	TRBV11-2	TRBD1	CASSLDQGTAYSSAFF	TGTGCCAGCAGCTTAGATCAGGGGACAGCTTATTCGTCGGCTTTCTTT
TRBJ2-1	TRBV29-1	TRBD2	CSVERAGEGNEQFF	TGCAGCGTTGAACGGGCGGGAGAAGGCAATGAGCAGTTCTTC
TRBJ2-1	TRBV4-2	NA	CASSPGGDEQFF	TGTGCCAGCAGCCCTGGAGGGGATGAGCAGTTCTTC
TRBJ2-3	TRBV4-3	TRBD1	CASSQVGTGGTQYF	TGCGCCAGCAGCCAAGTGGGGACAGGGGGGACGCAGTATTTT